This T cell receptor beta chain was observed in a study of molecular identifiers for immune sequencing clone quantification. On this clonotype itself: Its matching antigen is unknown.

RNA fractions of 10%, 30% or 50% and about 19,000 to 1,100,000 sorted cells were the source of naive CD8 libraries. Sorting captured naive CD8 T cells as CD8+CD4-CCR7+CD45RA+. TCRdb re-derived calls from the PCR reads in MiXCR, one entry per CDR3 protein. The table includes about 640,000 distinct CDR3 sequences, nearly 20% detected once. Overall study findings and caveats: Effector cells kept over 97% of their molecules in clones above 20 RNA copies, while naive cells kept under 1% there. Jurkat TCR RNA spiked in from one cell (amid some 1 million naive cells) was reportedly detectable.

The receptor comes from a human donor in good health. Some libraries in this study had Jurkat cell RNA spiked in. The sample comprised naive CD8+ T cells from blood, with Jurkat cell RNA spiked in. This sample's subset: FACS-sorted CD8+CD4-CCR7+CD45RA+ naive T cells.

CDR3 nucleotides: TGTGCCAGCAGCTCCCCGACTAGCGGGGGGGCCACGCAGTATTTT. It encodes CASSSPTSGGATQYF. V is TRBV13 and J is TRBJ2-3, with TRBD2 matching over 14 bases. CDR3 length: 15 residues. Germline V gene data show CDR1 as PRHDT and CDR2 as FYEKMQ (reference sequence). The V and J ends lost 4 bases and 9 bases, in that order; junction bases with no gene match: 6.